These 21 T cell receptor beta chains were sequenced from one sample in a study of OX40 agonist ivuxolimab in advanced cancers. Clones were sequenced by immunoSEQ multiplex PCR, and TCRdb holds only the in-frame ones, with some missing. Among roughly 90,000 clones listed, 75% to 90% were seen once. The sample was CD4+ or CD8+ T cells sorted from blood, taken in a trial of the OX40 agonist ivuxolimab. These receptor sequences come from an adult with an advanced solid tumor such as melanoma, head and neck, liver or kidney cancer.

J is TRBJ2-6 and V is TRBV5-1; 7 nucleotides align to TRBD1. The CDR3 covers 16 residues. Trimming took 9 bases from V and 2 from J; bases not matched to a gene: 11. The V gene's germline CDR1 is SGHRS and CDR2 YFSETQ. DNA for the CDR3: TGCGCCACCACTCCCGTTACAGGGGCTGGGGCCAACGTCCTGACTTTC. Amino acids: CATTPVTGAGANVLTF. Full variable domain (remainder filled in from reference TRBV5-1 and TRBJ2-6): KAGVTQTPRYLIKTRGQQVTLSCSPISGHRSVSWYQQTPGQGLQFLFEYFSETQRNKGNFPGRFSGRQFSNSRSEMNVSTLELGDSALYLCATTPVTGAGANVLTFGAGSRLTVL.

The CDR3 region is CASSTLSGDYGYTF. The CDR3 DNA follows: TGCGCCAGCAGCACCCTCTCCGGGGACTATGGCTACACCTTC. The chain combines TRBV5-1 with TRBJ1-2; unclear D gene. The CDR3 has 14 residues. In germline, CDR1 is SGHRS, CDR2 YFSETQ. V shed 4 bases and J shed 3 bases, with 13 bases lying between them.

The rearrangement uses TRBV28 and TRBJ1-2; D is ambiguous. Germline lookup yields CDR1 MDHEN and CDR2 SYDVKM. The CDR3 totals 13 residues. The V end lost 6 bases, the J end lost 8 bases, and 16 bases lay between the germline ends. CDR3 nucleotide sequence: TGTGCCAGCAGGGGAACTTGGGAGGGCGGCTACACCTTC. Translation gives CASRGTWEGGYTF.

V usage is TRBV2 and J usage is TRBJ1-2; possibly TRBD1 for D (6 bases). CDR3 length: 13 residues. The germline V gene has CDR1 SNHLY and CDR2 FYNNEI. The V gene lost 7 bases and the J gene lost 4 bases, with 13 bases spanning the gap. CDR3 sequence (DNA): TGTGCCAGCACTCTGGACAGAGTCTATGGCTACACCTTC. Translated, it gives CASTLDRVYGYTF.

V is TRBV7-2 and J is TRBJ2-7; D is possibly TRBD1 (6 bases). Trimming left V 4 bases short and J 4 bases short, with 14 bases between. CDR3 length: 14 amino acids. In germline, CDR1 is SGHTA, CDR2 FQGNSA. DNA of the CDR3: TGTGCCAGCAGCTCCACCTCACAGGGATACGAGCAGTACTTC. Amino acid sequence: CASSSTSQGYEQYF.

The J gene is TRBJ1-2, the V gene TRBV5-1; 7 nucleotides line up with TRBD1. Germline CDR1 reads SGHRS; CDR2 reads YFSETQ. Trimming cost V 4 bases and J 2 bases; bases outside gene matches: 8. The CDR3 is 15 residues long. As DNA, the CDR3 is TGCGCCAGCAGCCTCCGTGGGGACAGCAACTATGGCTACACCTTC. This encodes CASSLRGDSNYGYTF.

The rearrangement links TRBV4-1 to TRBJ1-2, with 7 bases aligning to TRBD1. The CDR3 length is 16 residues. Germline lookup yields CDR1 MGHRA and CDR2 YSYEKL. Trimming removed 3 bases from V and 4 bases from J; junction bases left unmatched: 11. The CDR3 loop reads CASSQISRQGVYGYTF. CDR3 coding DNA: TGCGCCAGCAGCCAGATATCCAGACAGGGCGTCTATGGCTACACCTTC.

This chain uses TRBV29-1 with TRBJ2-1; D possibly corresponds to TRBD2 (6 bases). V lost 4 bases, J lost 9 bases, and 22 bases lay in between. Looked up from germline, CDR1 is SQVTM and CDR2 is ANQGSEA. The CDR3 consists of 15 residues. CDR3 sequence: CSVVGGARERVEQFF. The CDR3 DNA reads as TGCAGCGTTGTCGGCGGTGCGCGGGAAAGGGTTGAGCAGTTCTTC.

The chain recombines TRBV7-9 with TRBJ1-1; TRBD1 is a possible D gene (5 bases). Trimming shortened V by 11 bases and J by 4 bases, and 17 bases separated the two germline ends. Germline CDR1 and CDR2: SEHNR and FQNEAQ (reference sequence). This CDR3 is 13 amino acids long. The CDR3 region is CAAREGSGTEAFF. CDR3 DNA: TGTGCCGCAAGGGAGGGGAGCGGCACTGAAGCTTTCTTT.

The CDR3 loop is CASKPFSGANVLTF. As DNA, the CDR3 is TGTGCCAGTAAACCATTCTCTGGGGCCAACGTCCTGACTTTC. The chain has TRBV5-8 and TRBJ2-6, with no clear D. Germline CDR1 is SGHTS and CDR2 is YDEGEE. The V end lost 8 bases, the J end lost 0 bases, and 9 bases lay between the germline ends. The CDR3 is 14 residues long.

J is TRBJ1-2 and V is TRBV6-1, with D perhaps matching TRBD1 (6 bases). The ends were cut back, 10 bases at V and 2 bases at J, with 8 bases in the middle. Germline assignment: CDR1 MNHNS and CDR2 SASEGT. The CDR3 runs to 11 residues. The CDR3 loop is CANGQNYGYTF. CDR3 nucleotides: TGTGCCAACGGACAGAACTATGGCTACACCTTC.

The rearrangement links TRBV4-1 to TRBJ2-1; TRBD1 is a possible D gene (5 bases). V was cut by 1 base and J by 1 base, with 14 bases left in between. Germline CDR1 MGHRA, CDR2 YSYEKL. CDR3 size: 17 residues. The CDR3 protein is CASSQVPAGLSYNEQFF. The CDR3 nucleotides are TGCGCCAGCAGCCAAGTACCTGCAGGGCTATCCTACAATGAGCAGTTCTTC.

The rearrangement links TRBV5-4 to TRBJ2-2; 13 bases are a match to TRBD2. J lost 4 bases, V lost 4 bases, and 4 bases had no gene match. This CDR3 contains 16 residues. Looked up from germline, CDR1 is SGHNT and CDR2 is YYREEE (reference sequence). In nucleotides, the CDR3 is TGTGCCAGCAGCGTGGGACTAGCGGGGTTCACCGGGGAGCTGTTTTTT. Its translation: CASSVGLAGFTGELFF.

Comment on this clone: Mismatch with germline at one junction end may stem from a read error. The CDR3 DNA reads as TGTGCTAGCAGCTTAGCGCTAGGTCTAGCGGGGAACAATGAGCAGTTCTTC. Translating gives CASSLALGLAGNNEQFF. The V and J genes are TRBV7-7 and TRBJ2-1, with TRBD2 identical over 9 bases. Looked up from germline, CDR1 is SSHAT and CDR2 is FNYEAQ (reference sequence). The CDR3 sequence is 17 residues long. Full variable domain (outside the CDR3, taken from reference TRBV7-7 and TRBJ2-1): GAGVSQSPRYKVTKRGQDVTLRCDPISSHATLYWYQQALGQGPEFLTYFNYEAQPDKSGLPSDRFSAERPEGSISTLTIQRTEQRDSAMYRCASSLALGLAGNNEQFFGPGTRLTVL.

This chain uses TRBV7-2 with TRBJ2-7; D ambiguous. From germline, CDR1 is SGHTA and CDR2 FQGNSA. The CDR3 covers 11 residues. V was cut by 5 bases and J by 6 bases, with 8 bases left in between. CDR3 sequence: CASSPLREQYF. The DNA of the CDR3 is TGTGCCAGCAGCCCGCTGCGCGAGCAGTACTTC.

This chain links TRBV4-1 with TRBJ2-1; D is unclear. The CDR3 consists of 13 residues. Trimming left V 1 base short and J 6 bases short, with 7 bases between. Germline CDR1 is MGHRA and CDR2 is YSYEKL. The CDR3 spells CASSQVLVNEQFF. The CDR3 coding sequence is TGCGCCAGCAGCCAAGTTCTAGTCAATGAGCAGTTCTTC.

The CDR3 sequence: CASSADRGMGGYTF. In nucleotides, the CDR3 is TGTGCCAGCAGCGCAGACAGGGGGATGGGTGGCTACACCTTC. The chain has TRBV9 and TRBJ1-2; 9 nucleotides match TRBD1. The CDR3 spans 14 residues. Looked up from germline, CDR1 is SGDLS and CDR2 is YYNGEE. J gave up 7 bases and V 3 bases, and 7 bases lay outside the gene matches.

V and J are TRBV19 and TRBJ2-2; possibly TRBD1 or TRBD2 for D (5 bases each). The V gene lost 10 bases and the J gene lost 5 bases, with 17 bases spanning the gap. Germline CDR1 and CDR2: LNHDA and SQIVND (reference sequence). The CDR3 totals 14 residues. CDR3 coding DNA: TGTGCCACGAAAGGGACCGACGTTACCGGGGAGCTGTTTTTT. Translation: CATKGTDVTGELFF.

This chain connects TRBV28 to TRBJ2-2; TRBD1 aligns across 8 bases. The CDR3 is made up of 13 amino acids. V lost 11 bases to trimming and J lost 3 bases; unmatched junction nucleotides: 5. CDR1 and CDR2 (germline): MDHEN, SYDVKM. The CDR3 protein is CAGEQGDTGELFF. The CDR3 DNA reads TGTGCCGGGGAACAGGGGGACACCGGGGAGCTGTTTTTT.

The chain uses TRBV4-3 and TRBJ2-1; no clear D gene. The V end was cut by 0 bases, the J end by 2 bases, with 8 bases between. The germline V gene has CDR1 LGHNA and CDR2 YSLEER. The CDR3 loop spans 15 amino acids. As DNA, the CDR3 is TGCGCCAGCAGCCAAGAAATGGGTACCTACAATGAGCAGTTCTTC. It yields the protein CASSQEMGTYNEQFF.

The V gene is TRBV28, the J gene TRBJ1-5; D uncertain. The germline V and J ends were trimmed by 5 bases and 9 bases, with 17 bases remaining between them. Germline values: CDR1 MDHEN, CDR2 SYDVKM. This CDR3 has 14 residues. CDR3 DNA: TGTGCCAGCAGTCTAACCTTGGGCGATCGGCCCCAGCATTTT. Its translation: CASSLTLGDRPQHF.